A selection of T cell receptor beta chains follows, all from one sample in a study of shared clonotypes between healthy human individuals. Clones were read by immunoSEQ multiplex PCR, and TCRdb kept only the in-frame ones, dropping some. This table has millions of clones, just over 90% appearing once. Sample: naive CD4+ T cells from PBMCs. These receptors came from a young man in good health. Some clones in this sample may be carry-over from other donors' samples. The CDR3 runs from the conserved cysteine through the conserved F or W. D genes are given only for firm matches. Clone size, where shown, is once, few, many, or a class for clones that have expanded.

>TRBD2|TRBV4-1|TRBJ2-5|-
TGCGCCAGCAGCCCGTTCCCCTCTTCTAGCGGCGAGACCCAGTACTTC
CASSPFPSSSGETQYF
>-|TRBV6-1|TRBJ2-6|-
TGTGCCAGCAGGGAAACTGGGGCCAACGTCCTGACTTTC
CASRETGANVLTF
>-|TRBV28|TRBJ1-1|-
TGTGCCAGCAGTTTAGGGGGGGCGTCCGGGAACACTGAAGCTTTCTTT
CASSLGGASGNTEAFF
>-|TRBV11-2|TRBJ2-7|-
TGTGCCAGCAGCTTAGACCCCAGGACATACTACGAGCAGTACTTC
CASSLDPRTYYEQYF
>TRBD1|TRBV6-6|TRBJ1-2|-
TGTGCCAGCAGTGACAGGGGGCGCGTATCCCCTGGCTACACCTTC
CASSDRGRVSPGYTF
>-|TRBV7-9|TRBJ1-1|-
TGTGCCAGCAGCCCGGCGGATCCCTCGGGATCAGCTTTCTTT
CASSPADPSGSAFF
>TRBD2|TRBV29-1|TRBJ2-1|once
TGCAGCGTCGATATGAAGAGCGGGGTCAATGAGCAGTTCTTC
CSVDMKSGVNEQFF
>-|TRBV7-2|TRBJ2-7|-
TGTGCCAGCAGCTTAGAGTATAGCGGACTGGGGTCCTACGAGCAGTACTTC
CASSLEYSGLGSYEQYF
>-|TRBV18|TRBJ1-2|-
TGTGCCAGCTCACCAGTTGGGGCATCGAAGACAGGAAGAAACTATGGCTACACCTTC
CASSPVGASKTGRNYGYTF
>-|TRBV5-6|TRBJ2-7|-
TGTGCCAGCAGCTTGAGGGGCAGCTACGAGCAGTACTTC
CASSLRGSYEQYF
>TRBD1|TRBV18|TRBJ1-1|-
TGTGCCAGCTCCCAAGGACAGGGGACTGAAGCTTTCTTT
CASSQGQGTEAFF
>-|TRBV6-1|TRBJ1-1|-
TGTGCCAGCAGGACAGTGGGCACTGAAGCTTTCTTT
CASRTVGTEAFF
>TRBD1|TRBV7-9|TRBJ2-7|-
TGTGCCAGCAGCACCCCAGGGGGCTTCCCAGACGAGCAGTACTTC
CASSTPGGFPDEQYF
>TRBD1|TRBV28|TRBJ1-2|-
TGTGCCAGCAGCCTAGGGACAGGGTGGTATGGCTACACCTTC
CASSLGTGWYGYTF
>-|TRBV10-3|TRBJ2-1|-
TGTGCCATCAGTGATGGATTACCGGGGACCTACAATGAGCAGTTCTTC
CAISDGLPGTYNEQFF
>TRBD1|TRBV7-9|TRBJ1-1|-
TGTGCCAGCAGCTACAGGGGGCCCGGTGCTGGCGCTGAAGCTTTCTTT
CASSYRGPGAGAEAFF
>TRBD1|TRBV5-1|TRBJ2-7|-
TGCGCCAGCAGCTTCGGGACAGGCGCCTCCTACGAGCAGTACTTC
CASSFGTGASYEQYF
>TRBD1|TRBV6-6|TRBJ2-7|once
TGTGCCAGCAGCCACCGGACCCCGGGACAGGGGCACGAGCAGTACTTC
CASSHRTPGQGHEQYF
>-|TRBV5-4|TRBJ2-1|-
TGTGCCAGCAGCATCTGGACTACCTACAATGAGCAGTTCTTC
CASSIWTTYNEQFF
>-|TRBV5-1|TRBJ2-4|-
TGCGCCAGCAGCCCCCTGTACGGGGGACAGAACATTCAGTACTTC
CASSPLYGGQNIQYF
>-|TRBV10-3|TRBJ2-2|-
TGTGCCATCAGGACAGGAGCGAACACCGGGGAGCTGTTTTTT
CAIRTGANTGELFF
>TRBD1|TRBV10-2|TRBJ2-1|-
TGCGCCAGCAGTGAATATTTTGGGACAGGGTCTTGGGATGAGCAGTTCTTC
CASSEYFGTGSWDEQFF
>-|TRBV5-1|TRBJ2-3|-
TGCGCCAGCAGCTTGGCGTCTAGTGGCACAGATACGCAGTATTTT
CASSLASSGTDTQYF
>TRBD2|TRBV5-1|TRBJ2-5|-
TGCGCCAGCAGCAGGGGACTAGCGGGAGATGGCCCTCCCCAAGAGACCCAGTACTTC
CASSRGLAGDGPPQETQYF
>TRBD2|TRBV7-2|TRBJ2-5|once
TGTGCCAGCAGCTCATGGACTAGCGGGAGAGGGATCGAGACCCAGTACTTC
CASSSWTSGRGIETQYF
>-|TRBV15|TRBJ2-7|-
TGTGCCACCAGCAGAGGCACTAGTTACGAGCAGTACTTC
CATSRGTSYEQYF
>TRBD2|TRBV5-1|TRBJ2-1|-
TGCGCCAGCAGCTTGACTAGCGGGAGCTTGAATGAGCAGTTCTTC
CASSLTSGSLNEQFF
>TRBD2|TRBV6-5|TRBJ2-1|-
TGTGCCAGCAGTTACATGGCTAGCGGGACGGGTGAGCAGTTCTTC
CASSYMASGTGEQFF